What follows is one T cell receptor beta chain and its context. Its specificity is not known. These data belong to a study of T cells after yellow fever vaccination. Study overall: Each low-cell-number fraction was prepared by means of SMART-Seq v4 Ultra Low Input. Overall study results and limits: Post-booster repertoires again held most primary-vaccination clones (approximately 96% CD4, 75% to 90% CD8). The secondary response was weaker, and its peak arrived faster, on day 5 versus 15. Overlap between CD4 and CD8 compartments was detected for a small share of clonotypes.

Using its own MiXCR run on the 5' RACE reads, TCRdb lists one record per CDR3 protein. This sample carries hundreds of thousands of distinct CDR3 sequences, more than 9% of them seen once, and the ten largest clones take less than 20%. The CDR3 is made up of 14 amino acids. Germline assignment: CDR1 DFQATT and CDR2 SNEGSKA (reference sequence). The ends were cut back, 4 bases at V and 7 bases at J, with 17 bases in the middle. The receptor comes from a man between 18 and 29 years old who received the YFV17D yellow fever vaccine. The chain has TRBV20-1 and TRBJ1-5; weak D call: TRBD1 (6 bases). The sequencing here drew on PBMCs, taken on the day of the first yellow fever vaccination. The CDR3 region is CSAMTGGLNQPQHF. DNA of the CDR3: TGCAGTGCTATGACAGGCGGGTTGAACCAGCCCCAGCATTTT.